These T cell receptor beta chains were read from a single sample in a study of beta chain features in type 1 diabetes. Profiling relied on immunoSEQ multiplex PCR, and the TCRdb table lists in-frame clones only, not all of them. Counted here are roughly 24,000 clones, about two thirds occurring once; the ten biggest clones make up around 4%. Input material: Tregs from blood. These receptors were obtained from a man in his late teens or twenties with type 1 diabetes. CDR3s include the opening cysteine and the closing phenylalanine or tryptophan. The order of the fields is D gene, CDR3 length, clone size, V gene, J gene, CDR3 protein, CDR3 DNA. A D gene is named only where the DNA matches it firmly. The size field is filled for only some rows; it gives once, few, many or a size class.

>TRBD2|19|.|TRBV2|TRBJ2-7
CASSSQGLAGAPSSYEQYF
TGTGCCAGCAGTTCCCAAGGACTAGCGGGGGCCCCGAGCTCCTACGAGCAGTACTTC
>.|15|.|TRBV2|TRBJ1-2
CASIPDLGQVYGYTF
TGTGCCAGCATCCCCGACCTGGGACAAGTCTATGGCTACACCTTC
>TRBD2|13|.|TRBV6-5|TRBJ2-7
CASSMGRVYEQYF
TGTGCCAGCAGCATGGGGAGGGTCTACGAGCAGTACTTC
>.|16|few|TRBV7-2|TRBJ2-3
CASSLARPGLTDTQYF
TGTGCCAGCAGCTTAGCCAGGCCAGGACTCACAGATACGCAGTATTTT
>.|13|.|TRBV29-1|TRBJ2-5
CSVDRGRQETQYF
TGCAGCGTGGATAGGGGAAGACAAGAGACCCAGTACTTC
>.|11|few|TRBV7-2|TRBJ2-7
CASSFGHEQYF
TGTGCCAGCAGCTTTGGGCACGAGCAGTACTTC
>.|12|.|TRBV7-9|TRBJ1-1
CASSQEFTEAFF
TGTGCCAGCAGCCAGGAATTCACTGAAGCTTTCTTT
>TRBD2|19|.|TRBV5-5|TRBJ2-6
CASSLSVAGSGTGANVLTF
TGTGCCAGCAGCTTGTCAGTAGCGGGGAGTGGAACTGGGGCCAACGTCCTGACTTTC
>.|15|.|TRBV7-9|TRBJ2-2
CASSLGLTNTGELFF
TGTGCCAGCAGCTTGGGCCTCACGAACACCGGGGAGCTGTTTTTT
>.|16|once|TRBV5-1|TRBJ2-1
CASSLGSGGWGNRQFF
TGCGCCAGCAGCTTGGGCTCGGGGGGCTGGGGCAATCGGCAGTTCTTC
>.|14|.|TRBV19|TRBJ2-1
CASSIMSGPNEQFF
TGTGCCAGTAGTATAATGAGCGGACCAAATGAGCAGTTCTTC
>.|15|.|TRBV7-9|TRBJ2-3
CASSLRVLSTDTQYF
TGTGCCAGCAGCCTCAGGGTTCTGAGCACAGATACGCAGTATTTT
>TRBD2|15|few|TRBV11-1|TRBJ2-2
CASSTTSKDTGELFF
TGTGCCAGCAGCACGACTAGCAAGGACACCGGGGAGCTGTTTTTT
>TRBD1|16|.|TRBV28|TRBJ1-5
CASSSPTGGLGQPQHF
TGTGCCAGCAGTTCCCCGACAGGGGGCTTGGGTCAGCCCCAGCATTTT
>TRBD1|11|few|TRBV30|TRBJ1-2
CACRDRYSYTF
TGTGCCTGCCGGGACAGGTACTCCTACACCTTC
>.|17|.|TRBV4-3|TRBJ2-2
CASSPPPPGQGFGELFF
TGCGCCAGCAGCCCGCCCCCCCCTGGGCAGGGGTTCGGGGAGCTGTTTTTT
>TRBD1|17|.|TRBV18|TRBJ1-2
CASSPYSGTGGFDGYTF
TGTGCCAGCTCACCATATTCCGGGACAGGGGGCTTCGATGGCTACACCTTC
>.|12|.|TRBV28|TRBJ1-2
CASSSGGYGYTF
TGTGCCAGCAGTTCCGGAGGCTATGGCTACACCTTC
>.|15|.|TRBV19|TRBJ1-2
CASTLTGQRFYGYTF
TGTGCCAGTACCTTGACAGGCCAGAGATTCTATGGCTACACCTTC
>TRBD1|13|.|TRBV4-3|TRBJ1-1
CASSFMGGRGAFF
TGCGCCAGCAGCTTCATGGGGGGCAGGGGGGCTTTCTTT
>.|16|once|TRBV30|TRBJ1-6
CAWRGVSGTYNSPLHF
TGTGCCTGGAGAGGGGTCAGTGGGACCTATAATTCACCCCTCCACTTT
>TRBD1|15|.|TRBV2|TRBJ1-5
CASSREGQVGQPQHF
TGTGCCAGCAGTCGGGAAGGACAGGTTGGGCAGCCCCAGCATTTT
>.|14|.|TRBV5-1|TRBJ2-3
CASSTGLRTDTQYF
TGCGCCAGCAGCACCGGACTGCGGACAGATACGCAGTATTTT
>.|12|.|TRBV7-2|TRBJ2-2
CASSLVWGELFF
TGTGCCAGCAGTCTAGTCTGGGGGGAGCTGTTTTTT
>.|11|.|TRBV10-3|TRBJ2-1
CATATGNEQFF
TGTGCCACCGCGACTGGCAATGAGCAGTTCTTC
>TRBD1|13|.|TRBV7-9|TRBJ2-5
CASSYPTGETQYF
TGTGCCAGCAGCTACCCGACAGGGGAGACCCAGTACTTC
>.|12|.|TRBV28|TRBJ1-5
CATKRGNQPQHF
TGTGCCACCAAGAGGGGGAATCAGCCCCAGCATTTT
>.|16|.|TRBV28|TRBJ1-5
CASSQARGGGYQPQHF
TGTGCCAGCAGTCAAGCAAGAGGGGGTGGTTATCAGCCCCAGCATTTT
>TRBD1|17|.|TRBV4-1|TRBJ1-5
CASSPGFRTGNEQPQHF
TGCGCCAGCAGCCCCGGCTTTCGGACAGGGAACGAGCAGCCCCAGCATTTT
>.|13|few|TRBV28|TRBJ2-5
CASSLFGSETQYF
TGTGCCAGCAGTTTATTCGGGAGTGAGACCCAGTACTTC
>TRBD2|16|.|TRBV10-3|TRBJ2-3
CASSRLAGVLTDTQYF
TGTGCCAGCAGTAGACTAGCGGGGGTACTCACAGATACGCAGTATTTT
>.|16|few|TRBV10-3|TRBJ2-1
CAISEGLLSSYNEQFF
TGTGCCATCAGTGAGGGACTCCTGAGCTCCTACAATGAGCAGTTCTTC
>.|15|.|TRBV7-9|TRBJ2-3
CASSATGQSTDTQYF
TGTGCCAGCAGCGCAACAGGCCAAAGCACAGATACGCAGTATTTT